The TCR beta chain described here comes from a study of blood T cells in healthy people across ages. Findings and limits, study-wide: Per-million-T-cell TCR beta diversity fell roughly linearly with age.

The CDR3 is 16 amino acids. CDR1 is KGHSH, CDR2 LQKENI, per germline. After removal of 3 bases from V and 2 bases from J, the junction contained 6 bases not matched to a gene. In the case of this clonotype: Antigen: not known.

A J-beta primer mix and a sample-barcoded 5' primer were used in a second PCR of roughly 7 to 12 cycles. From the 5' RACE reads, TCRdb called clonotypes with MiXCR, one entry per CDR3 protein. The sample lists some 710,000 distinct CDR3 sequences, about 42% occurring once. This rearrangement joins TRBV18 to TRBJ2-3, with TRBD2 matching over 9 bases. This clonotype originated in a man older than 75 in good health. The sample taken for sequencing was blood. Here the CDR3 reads CASSPQSGRTTDTQYF. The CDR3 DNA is TGTGCCAGCTCACCGCAGAGCGGGAGGACCACAGATACGCAGTATTTT. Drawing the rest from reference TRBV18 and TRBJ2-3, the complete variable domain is NAGVMQNPRHLVRRRGQEARLRCSPMKGHSHVYWYRQLPEEGLKFMVYLQKENIIDESGMPKERFSAEFPKEGPSILRIQQVVRGDSAAYFCASSPQSGRTTDTQYFGPGTRLTVL.